One and the same sample provided the 26 T cell receptor beta chains below, sequenced in a study of cytomegalovirus exposure and HLA in healthy donors. The repertoire was sequenced with immunoSEQ multiplex PCR; TCRdb's copy has only in-frame clones and lacks some. The sample consists of over 70,000 clones, approximately 94% of them appearing once. Sequencing input: PBMCs. These receptors all stem from a woman between 18 and 29 years old in good health and CMV-seronegative.

This chain joins TRBV9 and TRBJ2-1; TRBD2 aligns across 9 bases. Germline loops: CDR1 SGDLS, CDR2 YYNGEE. The CDR3 loop spans 19 amino acids. Unmatched junction bases numbered 14, after V lost 0 bases and J lost 4 bases. The CDR3 is CASSVDISPAGGKYNEQFF. The CDR3 DNA follows: TGTGCCAGCAGCGTAGACATCTCCCCAGCGGGGGGCAAATACAATGAGCAGTTCTTC.

The rearrangement joins TRBV28 to TRBJ1-3; D is ambiguous. The ends were cut back, 5 bases at V and 4 bases at J, with 6 bases in the middle. CDR1 and CDR2 from the germline V gene are MDHEN and SYDVKM. The CDR3 is 12 amino acids. This chain's CDR3 is CASSRGGNTIYF. For the CDR3, the DNA is TGTGCCAGCAGTCGAGGGGGAAACACCATATATTTT.

J is TRBJ2-2 and V is TRBV27; perhaps TRBD2 as D (7 bases). The CDR3 spans 15 residues. The germline CDR1 and CDR2 sequences are MNHEY and SMNVEV (reference sequence). The germline V and J ends were trimmed by 8 bases and 2 bases, with 15 bases remaining between them. The CDR3 protein is CASGGGQLNTGELFF. The CDR3 nucleotides read TGTGCCAGCGGGGGGGGCCAGTTAAACACCGGGGAGCTGTTTTTT.

The rearrangement joins TRBV2 to TRBJ2-3; maybe TRBD2 (5 bases). The CDR3 contains 16 residues. Germline V gives CDR1 SNHLY, CDR2 FYNNEI. The V and J ends lost 7 bases and 3 bases respectively, with 20 bases between them. The CDR3 sequence is CASIAGVGFLTDTQYF. The CDR3 region has the DNA TGTGCCAGCATTGCCGGGGTTGGATTTTTGACAGATACGCAGTATTTT. Full variable domain (missing parts from reference TRBV2 and TRBJ2-3): EPEVTQTPSHQVTQMGQEVILRCVPISNHLYFYWYRQILGQKVEFLVSFYNNEISEKSEIFDDQFSVERPDGSNFTLKIRSTKLEDSAMYFCASIAGVGFLTDTQYFGPGTRLTVL.

This clone is a singleton in its sample. The chain combines TRBV28 with TRBJ2-7; D ambiguous. The CDR3 runs to 12 residues. Trimming removed 4 bases at V and 4 bases at J, with 8 bases between. Looked up from germline, CDR1 is MDHEN and CDR2 is SYDVKM. The CDR3 is CASSSKTYEQYF. As DNA, the CDR3 is TGTGCCAGCAGTTCCAAGACTTACGAGCAGTACTTC.

This clone was detected only a few times. The rearrangement joins TRBV9 to TRBJ2-5, with 8 bases matching TRBD2. V shed 4 bases and J 5 bases; nucleotides not matched to a gene: 10. The CDR3 is 15 residues long. Germline V gives CDR1 SGDLS, CDR2 YYNGEE. The DNA for the CDR3 is TGTGCCAGCAGCCTCCCCGGGGCGGGGGGTGAGACCCAGTACTTC. This translates into CASSLPGAGGETQYF. Combining the CDR3 with reference TRBV9 and TRBJ2-5 gives the whole variable domain DSGVTQTPKHLITATGQRVTLRCSPRSGDLSVYWYQQSLDQGLQFLIQYYNGEERAKGNILERFSAQQFPDLHSELNLSSLELGDSALYFCASSLPGAGGETQYFGPGTRLLVL.

The chain combines TRBV6-5 with TRBJ1-2; 8 bases map to TRBD1. The CDR3 consists of 14 residues. V lost 5 bases and J lost 4; bases outside the gene matches: 6. Germline V lookup: CDR1 MNHEY, CDR2 SVGAGI. CDR3 residues: CASSPDRGGYGYTF. The CDR3 DNA reads TGTGCCAGCAGTCCCGACAGGGGCGGCTATGGCTACACCTTC.

In its sample, this clone was seen once. This chain joins TRBV7-9 and TRBJ1-1; D might be TRBD1 (6 bases). Deletions cut 4 bases from V and 7 bases from J, with 19 bases between. In germline, CDR1 is SEHNR, CDR2 FQNEAQ (reference sequence). The CDR3 extends over 15 amino acids. The CDR3 is CASSSSRTATYEAFF. The DNA for the CDR3 is TGTGCCAGCAGCTCGAGCCGGACAGCAACCTATGAAGCTTTCTTT.

The V call is TRBV13, the J call TRBJ2-2; 9 bases align to TRBD1. Germline V lookup: CDR1 PRHDT, CDR2 FYEKMQ (reference sequence). CDR3 length: 15 residues. V shed 2 bases, J shed 3 bases, and the junction held 1 base outside the gene matches. CDR3 in amino acids: CASSLRQGDTGELFF. CDR3 DNA sequence: TGTGCCAGCAGCTTAAGACAGGGGGACACCGGGGAGCTGTTTTTT.

The rearrangement links TRBV7-9 to TRBJ2-1; 10 bases align to TRBD1. Per germline, CDR1 SEHNR and CDR2 FQNEAQ (reference sequence). V trimming: 4 bases; J trimming: 6 bases; junction bases outside the gene matches: 3. The CDR3 has 14 residues. The CDR3 here is CASSSRTGGNEQFF. The CDR3 nucleotides read TGTGCCAGCAGCTCACGGACAGGGGGCAATGAGCAGTTCTTC.

This clone was seen only once. CDR3 protein: CAFKNRVGGDQPQHF. The CDR3 DNA follows: TGTGCCTTCAAAAATCGTGTGGGGGGGGATCAGCCCCAGCATTTT. The rearrangement uses TRBV6-4 and TRBJ1-5; D is perhaps TRBD1 (5 bases). The CDR3 runs 15 residues. The ends were cut back, 11 bases at V and 5 bases at J, with 22 bases in the middle. The V gene's germline CDR1 is MRHNA and CDR2 SNTAGT.

In the case of this clone: The sample carries other DNA sequences with the same CDR3. The chain recombines TRBV5-1 with TRBJ2-1, with 7 bases matching TRBD2. V lost 2 bases to trimming and J lost 0 bases; unmatched junction nucleotides: 2. Germline CDR1 SGHRS, CDR2 YFSETQ. The CDR3 spans 15 residues. CDR3 nucleotides: TGCGCCAGCAGCTTAGCGGGGAGCTCCTACAATGAGCAGTTCTTC. Encoded protein: CASSLAGSSYNEQFF.

The rearrangement links TRBV28 to TRBJ1-6, with D tentatively TRBD1 (6 bases). The CDR3 runs 16 residues. Trimming pared 8 bases from V and 1 base from J, leaving 15 bases between. Germline CDR1 is MDHEN and CDR2 is SYDVKM. CDR3 nucleotide sequence: TGTGCCAGCCGAGGGCCCCAGGGGTCCTATAATTCACCCCTCCACTTT. It codes for CASRGPQGSYNSPLHF.

V and J are TRBV5-4 and TRBJ1-2; D perhaps matches TRBD1 (5 bases). From germline, CDR1 is SGHNT and CDR2 YYREEE (reference sequence). The V end lost 4 bases, the J end lost 4 bases, and 14 bases lay between the germline ends. The CDR3 has 14 residues. CDR3 loop: CASSRGSASYGYTF. Here the CDR3 DNA reads TGTGCCAGCAGCCGGGGGTCAGCTAGCTATGGCTACACCTTC.

This chain links TRBV9 with TRBJ1-2; D is ambiguous. The CDR3 is made up of 13 amino acids. The germline V gene encodes CDR1 SGDLS and CDR2 YYNGEE. V lost 0 bases to trimming and J lost 4 bases, with 7 bases between them. The CDR3 DNA reads as TGTGCCAGCAGCGTAGCAGGTACCTATGGCTACACCTTC. This sequence encodes CASSVAGTYGYTF.

The DNA of the CDR3 is TGTGCCAGCAGTTACAACAAAGGAAACACCATATATTTT. Residues: CASSYNKGNTIYF. V and J are TRBV6-5 and TRBJ1-3; D call uncertain. The CDR3 has 13 amino acids. Germline V gives CDR1 MNHEY, CDR2 SVGAGI. The germline V and J ends were trimmed by 2 bases and 4 bases, with 6 bases remaining between them.

V and J are TRBV9 and TRBJ1-1; 8 positions agree with TRBD1. This CDR3 region has 15 residues. With V trimmed by 2 bases and J by 0 bases, 3 bases remained unmatched. From germline, CDR1 is SGDLS and CDR2 YYNGEE. CDR3 bases: TGTGCCAGCAGCGTCGGGGACAGGTTGAACACTGAAGCTTTCTTT. Encoded protein: CASSVGDRLNTEAFF.

This clone was seen only once. The V call is TRBV5-5, the J call TRBJ2-5; 12 bases align to TRBD2. This CDR3 has 15 amino acids. The germline V gene has CDR1 SGHKS and CDR2 YYEKEE (reference sequence). Unmatched junction bases numbered 8, after V lost 6 bases and J lost 5 bases. The CDR3 sequence: CASTLPSGGVETQYF. The CDR3 nucleotides are TGTGCCAGCACCCTCCCTAGCGGGGGGGTGGAGACCCAGTACTTC.

The chain uses TRBV19 and TRBJ2-3; D is possibly TRBD2 (6 bases). CDR1 LNHDA and CDR2 SQIVND come from the germline V gene (reference sequence). This CDR3 spans 15 amino acids. Trimming stripped 4 bases from V and 2 bases from J, with 13 bases between. The CDR3 region has the DNA TGTGCCAGTAGTACATTCCAGGGACTCACAGATACGCAGTATTTT. Translated: CASSTFQGLTDTQYF.

This clone has at least ten counts. Here the CDR3 DNA reads TGTGCCAGCAGTGAATTGAGTCGGGTGCCAGGGATCCATGGCTACACCTTC. Translating it yields CASSELSRVPGIHGYTF. The chain is built from TRBV2 and TRBJ1-2; TRBD1 might be the D (5 bases). V lost 2 bases and J 6 bases, leaving 22 bases between the germline ends. CDR3 length: 17 residues. Germline V gene lookup returns CDR1 SNHLY and CDR2 FYNNEI.

The rearrangement links TRBV29-1 to TRBJ2-6, with no clear D. Germline values: CDR1 SQVTM, CDR2 ANQGSEA. V lost 5 bases and J lost 2, with 4 bases in between. This CDR3 spans 12 amino acids. The CDR3 sequence: CSVQTGANVLTF. CDR3 DNA sequence: TGCAGCGTTCAGACTGGGGCCAACGTCCTGACTTTC.

This chain uses TRBV6-4 with TRBJ2-3, with 9 bases fitting TRBD2. J gave up 4 bases and V 4 bases, and 9 bases lay outside the gene matches. The CDR3 contains 16 residues. Germline lookup yields CDR1 MRHNA and CDR2 SNTAGT. CDR3 in amino acids: CASSAVAGVASDTQYF. The CDR3 DNA sequence: TGTGCCAGCAGTGCCGTAGCGGGGGTAGCGTCAGATACGCAGTATTTT.

The chain uses TRBV5-5 and TRBJ2-2; D gene uncertain. Trimming left V 5 bases short and J 2 bases short, with 13 bases between. The CDR3 length is 15 residues. CDR1 is SGHKS, CDR2 YYEKEE, per germline (reference sequence). CDR3 nucleotides: TGTGCCAGCAGTTGGTCAGGCCAAAACACCGGGGAGCTGTTTTTT. This translates into CASSWSGQNTGELFF.

This clone showed up just once. This chain joins TRBV27 and TRBJ1-6; weak D call: TRBD1 (5 bases). This CDR3 comprises 15 residues. V shed 5 bases and J shed 7 bases, with 15 bases lying between them. Germline V gene sequence: CDR1 MNHEY, CDR2 SMNVEV (reference sequence). CDR3 loop: CASSLWQGGNSPLHF. The CDR3 nucleotides read TGTGCCAGCAGTCTCTGGCAGGGTGGCAATTCACCCCTCCACTTT.

This rearrangement joins TRBV5-1 to TRBJ2-3; 7 bases map to TRBD1. The V and J ends lost 0 bases and 5 bases, in that order; junction bases with no gene match: 6. The CDR3 runs 15 residues. CDR1 is SGHRS, CDR2 YFSETQ, per germline. CDR3 protein: CASSLGTGVIDTQYF. CDR3 nucleotide sequence: TGCGCCAGCAGCTTGGGAACAGGGGTGATAGATACGCAGTATTTT.

The genes are TRBV5-1 and TRBJ1-1; 7 nucleotides agree with TRBD1. In germline, CDR1 is SGHRS, CDR2 YFSETQ. The CDR3 covers 15 residues. After removal of 3 bases from V and 1 base from J, the junction contained 6 bases not matched to a gene. The CDR3 loop reads CASSSRTGQNTEAFF. CDR3 bases: TGCGCCAGCAGCTCTAGGACAGGACAGAACACTGAAGCTTTCTTT.